These 18 T cell receptor beta chains came from one sample sequenced in a study of vaccination effects on CD4 cells after COVID-19. Within the ViraFEST assay, antigen-specific CD4+ T cells underwent expansion with viral peptide pools prior to sequencing. Isolation of CD4+ T cells took place after 10 days of culture. The participants, recipients of two vaccine doses, got either BNT162b2 or mRNA-1273. The antigens for these receptors are not known. Sequencing was performed with immunoSEQ multiplex PCR; in TCRdb, only in-frame clones are kept and a portion is missing. Of 15,000 or so clones listed, 76% are singletons. Source: CD4+ T cells from PBMCs cultured with HCoV-NL63 spike peptides, taken after COVID-19 vaccination. These receptors originate from a human donor who received a COVID-19 vaccine.

This rearrangement joins TRBV18 to TRBJ1-1, with D perhaps matching TRBD1 (5 bases). The CDR3 spans 13 residues. Trimming left V 4 bases short and J 3 bases short, with 9 bases between. Per the germline V gene, CDR1 is KGHSH and CDR2 is LQKENI. CDR3 DNA sequence: TGTGCCAGCTCACTGACAGTTGACACTGAAGCTTTCTTT. It translates to CASSLTVDTEAFF.

This clone was recorded only once. The V and J genes are TRBV5-1 and TRBJ2-7; 12 bases are shared with TRBD1. The junction had 5 bases not matched to a gene; V was cut back by 3 bases and J by 7 bases. Germline V lookup: CDR1 SGHRS, CDR2 YFSETQ. This CDR3 region has 14 residues. CDR3 DNA sequence: TGCGCCAGCAGCTCGGGACAGGGGGCGTGGGAGCAGTACTTC. This encodes CASSSGQGAWEQYF.

V gene TRBV7-9 combines with J gene TRBJ1-4; D ambiguous. Per the germline V gene, CDR1 is SEHNR and CDR2 is FQNEAQ (reference sequence). V was cut by 5 bases and J by 2 bases, with 12 bases left in between. This CDR3 contains 15 residues. This CDR3 reads CASSVIRTTNEKLFF. In DNA, the CDR3 is TGTGCCAGCAGCGTCATAAGGACTACTAATGAAAAACTGTTTTTT.

V gene TRBV11-2 combines with J gene TRBJ2-1; D unclear. Germline CDR1 reads SGHAT; CDR2 reads FQNNGV. Trimming took off 5 bases at V and 9 bases at J, with 8 bases between the two ends. This CDR3 region has 11 residues. The CDR3, as DNA: TGTGCCAGCAGCCCCCGTAGTGAGCAGTTCTTC. Translating it yields CASSPRSEQFF.

This sequence joins TRBV2 and TRBJ2-2; no clear D. Deletions cut 6 bases from V and 3 bases from J, with 5 bases between. From germline, CDR1 is SNHLY and CDR2 FYNNEI. This CDR3 has 12 amino acids. The CDR3 region has the DNA TGTGCCAGCAGGACTGACACCGGGGAGCTGTTTTTT. Its protein product is CASRTDTGELFF.

The rearrangement joins TRBV30 to TRBJ1-2; no definite D call. Germline CDR1 and CDR2: GTSNPN and SVGIG (reference sequence). CDR3 size: 8 residues. Trimming removed 4 bases from V and 8 bases from J, with 2 bases in between. CDR3 nucleotides: TGTGCCTGGAACGGCTACACCTTC. It encodes CAWNGYTF.

V is TRBV4-1 and J is TRBJ1-1; no clear D. CDR1 and CDR2 (germline): MGHRA, YSYEKL. Between the trimmed V and J ends, which lost 1 base and 4 bases, there was a span of 10 bases. The CDR3 covers 14 residues. CDR3 DNA sequence: TGCGCCAGCAGCCAAGTCTTAGGCGGCACTGAAGCTTTCTTT. As protein: CASSQVLGGTEAFF.

The gene calls are TRBV28 and TRBJ1-2; maybe TRBD1 (5 bases). The CDR3 sequence is 14 residues long. V was pared by 4 bases and J by 5 bases, with 14 bases between. The germline V gene has CDR1 MDHEN and CDR2 SYDVKM. The CDR3 loop is CASSSWDSGYGYTF. CDR3 DNA sequence: TGTGCCAGCAGTTCCTGGGACTCCGGGTATGGCTACACCTTC.

The chain couples TRBV4-3 to TRBJ2-2; the D is unclear. The CDR3 has 16 residues. Germline CDR1 is LGHNA and CDR2 is YSLEER. Trimming pared 0 bases from V and 1 base from J, leaving 9 bases between. In DNA form, the CDR3 reads TGCGCCAGCAGCCAAGATGCCCAGGTGAACACCGGGGAGCTGTTTTTT. Protein: CASSQDAQVNTGELFF.

This sequence joins TRBV25-1 and TRBJ1-2; weak D call: TRBD1 (6 bases). V was trimmed by 1 base and J by 3 bases, leaving 15 bases between them. Looked up from germline, CDR1 is MGHDK and CDR2 is SYGVNS. The CDR3 sequence is 16 residues long. CDR3 in DNA: TGTGCCAGCAGTGAATCCACTGCGGGGGCCTACTATGGCTACACCTTC. Encoded protein: CASSESTAGAYYGYTF.

V and J are TRBV25-1 and TRBJ2-7; TRBD1 aligns across 8 bases. From germline, CDR1 is MGHDK and CDR2 SYGVNS. V shed 5 bases and J 1 base; nucleotides not matched to a gene: 4. The CDR3 extends over 14 amino acids. CDR3: CASSRGQGSYEQYF. CDR3 nucleotide sequence: TGTGCCAGCAGTAGAGGACAGGGATCCTACGAGCAGTACTTC.

The gene calls are TRBV6-2 or TRBV6-3 and TRBJ1-2; D is possibly TRBD1 (5 bases). The CDR3 spans 13 residues. Per germline, CDR1 MNHEY and CDR2 SVGEGT. Trimming took off 2 bases at V and 4 bases at J, with 8 bases between the two ends. The CDR3 DNA reads as TGTGCCAGCAGTTACGGGGGATCCTATGGCTACACCTTC. This codes for CASSYGGSYGYTF.

The chain carries TRBV9 and TRBJ2-1; possible D gene TRBD2, 5 bases. The germline V gene encodes CDR1 SGDLS and CDR2 YYNGEE. The V gene lost 0 bases and the J gene lost 5 bases, with 12 bases spanning the gap. The CDR3 has 15 amino acids. The CDR3 loop reads CASSVGGSADNEQFF. The CDR3 region has the DNA TGTGCCAGCAGCGTAGGAGGTAGCGCTGACAATGAGCAGTTCTTC.

V usage is TRBV2 and J usage is TRBJ2-7; D not certain. Germline CDR1 reads SNHLY; CDR2 reads FYNNEI. V lost 7 bases and J 3 bases, leaving 10 bases between the germline ends. This CDR3 region has 12 residues. The CDR3 loop is CASIQDGYEQYF. In DNA, the CDR3 is TGTGCCAGCATTCAGGACGGCTACGAGCAGTACTTC.

V is TRBV18 and J is TRBJ2-1; TRBD2 aligns across 8 bases. Trimming took 8 bases from V and 5 from J; bases not matched to a gene: 8. Germline loops: CDR1 KGHSH, CDR2 LQKENI. The CDR3 consists of 14 residues. CDR3 bases: TGTGCCAGCCCTGCGCGCGGGGGGAACAATGAGCAGTTCTTC. Protein: CASPARGGNNEQFF.

CDR3 amino acids: CASSSVDRLAKNIQYF. The CDR3 DNA reads as TGTGCCAGCAGCTCGGTGGACAGGTTAGCCAAAAACATTCAGTACTTC. The V gene is TRBV11-2, the J gene TRBJ2-4; 7 positions agree with TRBD1. With V trimmed by 4 bases and J by 0 bases, 6 bases remained unmatched. CDR3 length equals 16 residues. From germline, CDR1 is SGHAT and CDR2 FQNNGV. Using reference TRBV11-2 and TRBJ2-4 for the parts outside the CDR3, the full variable domain is EAGVAQSPRYKIIEKRQSVAFWCNPISGHATLYWYQQILGQGPKLLIQFQNNGVVDDSQLPKDRFSAERLKGVDSTLKIQPAKLEDSAVYLCASSSVDRLAKNIQYFGAGTRLSVL.

This sequence joins TRBV19 and TRBJ1-3; 7 bases are shared with TRBD1. There are 13 residues in the CDR3. CDR1 is LNHDA, CDR2 SQIVND, per germline (reference sequence). Trimming at V came to 4 bases and at J to 4 bases, leaving 1 base not matched to a gene. The CDR3, as DNA: TGTGCCAGTAGTAGGGACAGCGGAAACACCATATATTTT. This translates into CASSRDSGNTIYF.

V and J are TRBV6-5 and TRBJ2-7; D tentatively reads TRBD1 or TRBD2 (5 bases each). The germline V gene has CDR1 MNHEY and CDR2 SVGAGI. The CDR3 loop spans 15 amino acids. The germline V and J ends were trimmed by 6 bases and 3 bases, with 18 bases remaining between them. In nucleotides, the CDR3 is TGTGCCAGCAGCCAGGGACCAGGGCCATACTACGAGCAGTACTTC. Protein sequence: CASSQGPGPYYEQYF.